A selection of T cell receptor beta chains follows, all from one sample in a study of shared clonotypes between healthy human individuals. The assay was immunoSEQ multiplex PCR, and TCRdb's table has in-frame clones only and misses some. Of more than 2 million clones listed, 85% to 95% were seen once; the top ten hold under 0.15%. Sequencing used naive CD4+ T cells sorted from blood. The receptors here all came from a man between 18 and 35 years old in good health. Both conserved end residues are part of each CDR3. The order of the fields is J gene, D gene, V gene, clone size, CDR3 DNA, CDR3 protein. The D gene is left open where the match is weak. Size is omitted from some rows. Given values are once, few, many or a class for expanded clones.

>TRBJ2-1|-|TRBV10-3|-
TGTGCCATCAGTGAATTCAATGAGCAGTTCTTC
CAISEFNEQFF
>TRBJ1-5|-|TRBV28|-
TGTGCCAGCGGCCAAATAAATCAGCCCCAGCATTTT
CASGQINQPQHF
>TRBJ1-2|-|TRBV19|once
TGTGCCAGTAGTTACAGGGATGGGAGTGGCTACACCTTC
CASSYRDGSGYTF
>TRBJ2-6|TRBD1|TRBV6-1|-
TGTGCCAGCAGGGGGACAGGAAGTGGGGCCAACGTCCTGACTTTC
CASRGTGSGANVLTF
>TRBJ1-1|TRBD1|TRBV29-1|-
TGCAGCGGGAGTACAGGGGGTACTGAAGCTTTCTTT
CSGSTGGTEAFF
>TRBJ1-6|-|TRBV30|-
TGTGCCTGGAGTGTTACCGGATTTTGGAACAGGGATCGAATTCGTAATTCACCCCTCCACTTT
CAWSVTGFWNRDRIRNSPLHF
>TRBJ1-6|-|TRBV7-9|-
TGTGCCAGCAGCTTAGGACGGATAGATAATTCACCCCTCCACTTT
CASSLGRIDNSPLHF
>TRBJ2-6|-|TRBV5-1|-
TGCGCCAGCAGCTTACAGGTAACTGGGGCCAACGTCCTGACTTTC
CASSLQVTGANVLTF
>TRBJ2-7|-|TRBV10-3|-
TGTGCCATCAGTGAGTCAGCCCCGGGGCCTAGCTCCTACGAGCAGTACTTC
CAISESAPGPSSYEQYF
>TRBJ2-6|-|TRBV6-5|once
TGTGCCAGCAGTTACGCGGTCCCTGGGGCCAACGTCCTGACTTTC
CASSYAVPGANVLTF
>TRBJ1-5|-|TRBV9|-
TGTGCCAGCAGCCTAGCAGGGAACCCAGGTTCGGCCCAGCATTTT
CASSLAGNPGSAQHF
>TRBJ1-4|TRBD1|TRBV10-2|-
TGCGCCAGCAGCCGGGACAGGGGTCTCTGGGGGGATGAAAAACTGTTTTTT
CASSRDRGLWGDEKLFF
>TRBJ1-5|-|TRBV30|-
TGTGCCTGGAGTTCCCAGGACAATCAGCCCCAGCATTTT
CAWSSQDNQPQHF
>TRBJ1-5|-|TRBV5-6|-
TGTGCCAGCAGCTTAGGGCCCGCAGTTTATAGCAATCAGCCCCAGCATTTT
CASSLGPAVYSNQPQHF
>TRBJ1-3|-|TRBV6-6|-
TGTGCCAGCAGTTACGGAGGAGCTGGAAACACCATATATTTT
CASSYGGAGNTIYF
>TRBJ1-2|-|TRBV19|-
TGTGCCAGTAGTATAGACCGGGGGTATGGCTACACCTTC
CASSIDRGYGYTF
>TRBJ2-1|-|TRBV10-3|-
TGTGCCATCAGTTCTCTCGGGGTCAATGAGCAGTTCTTC
CAISSLGVNEQFF
>TRBJ1-1|TRBD1|TRBV9|-
TGTGCCAGCGGAACCGGGACAGGGGAAACTGAAGCTTTCTTT
CASGTGTGETEAFF
>TRBJ1-1|TRBD1|TRBV5-1|-
TGCGCCAGCAGCCCAAGACAGGGGCTGAACACTGAAGCTTTCTTT
CASSPRQGLNTEAFF
>TRBJ1-2|-|TRBV18|-
TGTGCCAGCTCACCGTCCGAGGGCTATGGCTACACCTTC
CASSPSEGYGYTF
>TRBJ2-1|-|TRBV2|-
TGTGCCAGCAGTGAACCCAAAGTGGGGCAAAGCTCCTACAATGAGCAGTTCTTC
CASSEPKVGQSSYNEQFF
>TRBJ2-2|-|TRBV27|-
TGTGCCAGCAGTTTATCGATAAGCAGGGGCCAAACCACCGGGGAGCTGTTTTTT
CASSLSISRGQTTGELFF
>TRBJ2-7|-|TRBV18|-
TGTGCCAGCTCACGAATCCCGGGCAGGAGCTCCTACGAGCAGTACTTC
CASSRIPGRSSYEQYF
>TRBJ2-2|TRBD2|TRBV2|-
TGTGCCAGTAGACTAGCGGGGAACACCGGGGAGCTGTTTTTT
CASRLAGNTGELFF
>TRBJ2-1|-|TRBV4-2|-
TGTGCCAGCAGCCCCGAAGGGACCATAGGGACCCCCTACAATGAGCAGTTCTTC
CASSPEGTIGTPYNEQFF